The rows below give T cell receptor beta chains drawn from one sample of a study of blood T cell repertoires in COVID-19. Sequenced by immunoSEQ multiplex PCR; TCRdb stores in-frame clones only, minus some. The repertoire consists of a few hundred thousand clones, with 89% occurring once and the leading ten covering 9.5%. The sequenced material came from PBMCs or T cells enriched from blood (not recorded which). All receptors come from a woman aged 40 to 50 who had recovered from COVID-19. CDR3s include the opening cysteine and the closing phenylalanine or tryptophan. Each record gives: clone size, D gene, V gene, J gene, CDR3 protein, CDR3 DNA. D genes are given only for firm matches. For some rows the clone size is stated as once, few or many, or as a class when expanded; others skip it.

.,.,TRBV12-3/TRBV12-4,TRBJ2-1,CASSLGRYEQFF,TGTGCCAGCAGTCTGGGCAGATATGAGCAGTTCTTC
.,TRBD2,TRBV19,TRBJ2-7,CASSNSGGAYEQYF,TGTGCCAGTAGCAATAGCGGGGGGGCCTACGAGCAGTACTTC
.,TRBD1,TRBV28,TRBJ1-5,CASTVTGGRYQPQHF,TGTGCCAGCACCGTAACAGGGGGCCGGTATCAGCCCCAGCATTTT
.,TRBD1,TRBV7-2,TRBJ2-7,CASSLAGTGGIHEQYF,TGTGCCAGCAGCTTAGCGGGGACAGGGGGTATCCACGAGCAGTACTTC
.,.,TRBV21-1,TRBJ1-4,CASSKVGDRGYSVTNEKLFF,TGTGCCAGCAGCAAAGTGGGGGACAGGGGGTATTCGGTAACTAATGAAAAACTGTTTTTT
.,TRBD1,TRBV7-2,TRBJ1-1,CASSPQGAITEAFF,TGTGCCAGCAGCCCCCAGGGGGCAATCACTGAAGCTTTCTTT
.,.,TRBV5-6,TRBJ2-2,CASSFDRLNTGELFF,TGTGCCAGCAGCTTCGACAGGTTGAACACCGGGGAGCTGTTTTTT
.,.,TRBV11-2,TRBJ1-1,CASSLANTEAFF,TGTGCCAGCAGCTTGGCGAACACTGAAGCTTTCTTT
.,.,TRBV3-1/TRBV3-2,TRBJ1-6,CASSHLMARSSYNSPLHF,TGTGCCAGCAGCCATCTAATGGCAAGGAGCTCCTATAATTCACCCCTCCACTTT
once,.,TRBV27,TRBJ1-6,CASSSMSSYNSPLHF,TGTGCCAGCAGCTCAATGAGCTCCTATAATTCACCCCTCCACTTT
.,.,TRBV24-1,TRBJ2-7,CATSDQDRYEQYF,TGTGCCACCAGTGATCAGGACAGATACGAGCAGTACTTC
.,TRBD2,TRBV28,TRBJ2-5,CASSFEGRVQETQYF,TGTGCCAGCAGTTTCGAGGGGAGGGTTCAAGAGACCCAGTACTTC
.,.,TRBV7-2,TRBJ2-7,CASSLRTLRSYEQYF,TGTGCCAGCAGCCTTCGGACACTACGCTCCTACGAGCAGTACTTC
.,.,TRBV2,TRBJ1-1,CASSYRVSEAFF,TGTGCCAGCAGCTACAGGGTCTCTGAAGCTTTCTTT
.,.,TRBV29-1,TRBJ2-7,CSAEGGQGSPYEQYF,TGCAGCGCAGAGGGTGGGCAGGGGTCGCCCTACGAGCAGTACTTC
.,.,TRBV24-1,TRBJ2-1,CATSTSGLNEQFF,TGTGCCACCTCCACATCGGGTCTCAATGAGCAGTTCTTC
once,.,TRBV18,TRBJ2-1,CASAYHEQFF,TGTGCCAGCGCCTACCATGAGCAGTTCTTC